This T cell receptor (beta chain) was recorded in a study of read filtering for tumor transcriptome and immune sequencing. In this sample, this clonotype turned up many times. Its antigen is not identified. Study-wide results and limits: IR-seq and RNA-seq agreed better without single-read clonotypes. The CD138-negative fraction was mixed bone marrow immune cells, not pure T cells.

From germline, CDR1 is SEHNR and CDR2 FQNEAQ (reference sequence). CDR3 size: 15 residues. Trimming stripped 3 bases from V and 6 bases from J, with 14 bases between. The library was built from roughly 400 ng RNA with molecular barcoded adaptors for alpha/delta and beta/gamma chains. TCRdb passed the reads through MiXCR, listing each CDR3 protein once. The data hold 65,000 or so distinct CDR3 sequences, with roughly 19% observed a single time. The sequenced material came from a population of CD138-negative cells sorted from bone marrow. V usage is TRBV7-9 and J usage is TRBJ2-2, with D unresolved. The TCR sequence derives from a donor at least 40 years old with multiple myeloma. The CDR3 protein is CASSFYKNTPGELFF. The CDR3 coding sequence is TGTGCCAGCAGCTTCTACAAGAACACACCCGGGGAGCTGTTTTTT.